One sample yielded the 11 T cell receptor beta chains listed below, sequenced in a study of PD-L1 blockade in urothelial cancer. Time point denoted: pretreatment peripheral blood. Measured with immunoSEQ multiplex PCR; TCRdb has only the in-frame clones, and not every one. The sample shows around 100,000 clones, roughly 87% of them seen only once. Here the sequenced sample was PBMCs, taken around atezolizumab (anti-PD-L1) treatment. These receptor sequences come from a man aged 60-69 years with urothelial cancer.

The genes are TRBV10-3 and TRBJ2-1, with 9 bases fitting TRBD2. The germline CDR1 and CDR2 sequences are ENHRY and SYGVKD. V was pared by 4 bases and J by 9 bases, with 7 bases of the junction left unmatched. This CDR3 is built from 14 residues. CDR3 bases: TGTGCCATCAGTGCAACTAGCGGGCAAGCTGAGCAGTTCTTC. Amino acid sequence: CAISATSGQAEQFF.

The V gene is TRBV5-6, the J gene TRBJ1-2, with TRBD1 as a possible D gene (6 bases). This CDR3 region has 16 residues. Trimming took 2 bases from V and 8 from J, leaving 22 bases between them. The germline V gene has CDR1 SGHDT and CDR2 YYEEEE. The CDR3 protein is CASSFSGTRSTRGYTF. CDR3 nucleotides: TGTGCCAGCAGCTTTTCCGGGACAAGATCTACTAGGGGCTACACCTTC.

The J gene is TRBJ2-1, the V gene TRBV7-9; 10 nucleotides line up with TRBD2. From germline, CDR1 is SEHNR and CDR2 FQNEAQ (reference sequence). The trim removed 1 base at V and 10 bases at J, leaving 7 bases unmatched. The CDR3 totals 15 residues. The CDR3 region has the DNA TGTGCCAGCAGCTTAGGGCTAGCGGGAGTCGGGGAGCAGTTCTTC. It translates to CASSLGLAGVGEQFF.

DNA of the CDR3: TGTGCCAGTAGTATGTCGGGGAGGGGTCAGCCCCAGCATTTT. Its translation is CASSMSGRGQPQHF. V usage is TRBV19 and J usage is TRBJ1-5; maybe TRBD1 (5 bases). This CDR3 is 14 amino acids long. The V end lost 3 bases, the J end lost 6 bases, and 12 bases lay between the germline ends. Per germline, CDR1 LNHDA and CDR2 SQIVND (reference sequence).

The V gene is TRBV2, the J gene TRBJ2-1; D perhaps matches TRBD1 (6 bases). Germline-derived CDR1 and CDR2 are SNHLY and FYNNEI. The CDR3 runs to 15 residues. With 6 bases removed from V and 2 bases from J, the gap between germline ends came to 14 bases. This chain's CDR3 is CASRYTGSPYNEQFF. DNA of the CDR3: TGTGCCAGCAGATATACAGGGAGCCCCTACAATGAGCAGTTCTTC.

This clone was found once. The rearrangement links TRBV2 to TRBJ2-4, with 7 bases lining up with TRBD1. The CDR3 extends over 14 amino acids. The germline CDR1 and CDR2 sequences are SNHLY and FYNNEI. V gave up 4 bases and J gave up 6 bases; unmatched junction bases: 6. This CDR3 reads CASSARGGRNIQYF. The CDR3 DNA reads as TGTGCCAGCAGTGCTAGAGGGGGCAGAAACATTCAGTACTTC.

V and J are TRBV10-3 and TRBJ2-1; TRBD1 is a possible D gene (6 bases). CDR3 length equals 13 residues. Per germline, CDR1 ENHRY and CDR2 SYGVKD. The V and J ends lost 9 bases and 7 bases respectively, with 16 bases between them. CDR3 nucleotide sequence: TGTGCCATGACCGCAGGGGTTGGGAATGAGCAGTTCTTC. Translation gives CAMTAGVGNEQFF.

The rearrangement uses TRBV9 and TRBJ2-1; D is unclear. The V gene's germline CDR1 is SGDLS and CDR2 YYNGEE. The CDR3 totals 12 residues. V lost 3 bases, J lost 10 bases, and 11 bases lay in between. CDR3 nucleotides: TGTGCCAGCAGCGAACGGAGTGGAGAGCAGTTCTTC. This encodes CASSERSGEQFF.

V is TRBV6-1 and J is TRBJ1-2; no firm D call. CDR1 and CDR2 (germline): MNHNS, SASEGT. The CDR3 is 13 residues long. V was cut by 3 bases and J by 7 bases, with 12 bases left in between. The CDR3 sequence: CASSDWQSGGYTF. The CDR3 DNA sequence: TGTGCCAGCAGTGACTGGCAGTCGGGTGGCTACACCTTC.

The chain has TRBV6-5 and TRBJ1-1; possibly TRBD1 for D (5 bases). The germline gives CDR1 MNHEY, CDR2 SVGAGI. Trimming pared 2 bases from V and 3 bases from J, leaving 10 bases between. The CDR3 is 14 amino acids. The CDR3 here is CASSYKGPDTEAFF. The CDR3 coding sequence is TGTGCCAGCAGTTACAAGGGGCCCGACACTGAAGCTTTCTTT.

In this sample, this clone turned up once. V gene TRBV7-9 combines with J gene TRBJ2-1; no clear D. In germline, CDR1 is SEHNR, CDR2 FQNEAQ (reference sequence). There are 13 residues in the CDR3. The V and J ends lost 6 bases and 0 bases respectively, with 6 bases between them. The CDR3 bases are TGTGCCAGCAGTTCTAGCTCCTACAATGAGCAGTTCTTC. As protein: CASSSSSYNEQFF. The entire variable domain, with the rest obtained from reference TRBV7-9 and TRBJ2-1, is as follows: DTGVSQNPRHKITKRGQNVTFRCDPISEHNRLYWYRQTLGQGPEFLTYFQNEAQLEKSRLLSDRFSAERPKGSFSTLEIQRTEQGDSAMYLCASSSSSYNEQFFGPGTRLTVL.